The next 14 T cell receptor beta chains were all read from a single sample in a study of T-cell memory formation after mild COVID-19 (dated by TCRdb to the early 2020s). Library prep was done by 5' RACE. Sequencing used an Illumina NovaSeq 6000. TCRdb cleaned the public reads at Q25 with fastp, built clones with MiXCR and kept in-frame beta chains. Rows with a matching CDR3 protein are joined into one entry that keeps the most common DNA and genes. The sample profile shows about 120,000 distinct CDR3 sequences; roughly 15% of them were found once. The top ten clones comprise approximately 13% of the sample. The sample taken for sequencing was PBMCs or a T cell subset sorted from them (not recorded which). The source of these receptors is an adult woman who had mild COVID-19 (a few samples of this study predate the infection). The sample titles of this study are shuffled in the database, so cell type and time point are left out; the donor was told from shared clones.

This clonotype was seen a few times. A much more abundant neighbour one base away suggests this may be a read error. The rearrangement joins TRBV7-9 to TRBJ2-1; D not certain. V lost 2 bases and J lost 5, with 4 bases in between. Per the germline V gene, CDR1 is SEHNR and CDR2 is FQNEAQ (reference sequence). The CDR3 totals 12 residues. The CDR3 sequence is CASSLSDNEQFF. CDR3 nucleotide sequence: TGTGCCAGCAGCTTATCCGACAATGAGCAGTTCTTC.

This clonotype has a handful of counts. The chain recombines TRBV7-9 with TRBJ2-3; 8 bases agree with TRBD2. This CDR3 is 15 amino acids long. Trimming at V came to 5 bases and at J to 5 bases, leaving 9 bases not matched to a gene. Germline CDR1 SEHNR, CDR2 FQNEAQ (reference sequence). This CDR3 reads CASSVSGGLRDTQYF. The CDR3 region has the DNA TGTGCCAGCAGCGTCTCGGGGGGGCTAAGAGATACGCAGTATTTT.

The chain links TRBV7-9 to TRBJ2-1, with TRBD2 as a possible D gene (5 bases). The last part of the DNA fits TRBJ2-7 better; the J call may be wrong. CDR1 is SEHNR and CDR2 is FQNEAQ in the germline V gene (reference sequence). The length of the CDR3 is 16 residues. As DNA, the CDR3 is TGTGCCAGCAGCCCGCGAGAAGGGAGCTCCTACAATGAGCAGTACTTC. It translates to CASSPREGSSYNEQYF.

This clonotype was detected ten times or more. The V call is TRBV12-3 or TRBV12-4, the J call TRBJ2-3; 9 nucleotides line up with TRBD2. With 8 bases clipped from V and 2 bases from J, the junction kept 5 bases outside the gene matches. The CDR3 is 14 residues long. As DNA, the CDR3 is TGTGCCAGCGGGTTAGCGGGAGACACAGATACGCAGTATTTT. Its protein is CASGLAGDTDTQYF.

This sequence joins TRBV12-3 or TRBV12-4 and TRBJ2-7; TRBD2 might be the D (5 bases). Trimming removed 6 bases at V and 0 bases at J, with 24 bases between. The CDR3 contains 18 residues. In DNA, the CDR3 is TGTGCCAGCAGCACCGACAAAAACTCGAGGGCAAGCTCCTACGAGCAGTACTTC. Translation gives CASSTDKNSRASSYEQYF.

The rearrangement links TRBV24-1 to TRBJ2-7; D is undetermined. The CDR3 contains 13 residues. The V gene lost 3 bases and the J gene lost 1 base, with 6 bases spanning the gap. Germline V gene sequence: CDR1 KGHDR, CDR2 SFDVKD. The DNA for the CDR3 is TGTGCCACCAGTGATGGATCATCCTACGAGCAGTACTTC. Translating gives CATSDGSSYEQYF.

The CDR3 protein is CASSVPRTAESSYNEQFF. In DNA form, the CDR3 reads TGTGCCAGCAGTGTCCCCCGGACAGCCGAAAGCTCCTACAATGAGCAGTTCTTC. This chain connects TRBV25-1 to TRBJ2-1, with a possible D match to TRBD1 (6 bases). Germline V gene data show CDR1 as MGHDK and CDR2 as SYGVNS. This CDR3 has 18 amino acids. Trimming left V 4 bases short and J 0 bases short, with 19 bases between.

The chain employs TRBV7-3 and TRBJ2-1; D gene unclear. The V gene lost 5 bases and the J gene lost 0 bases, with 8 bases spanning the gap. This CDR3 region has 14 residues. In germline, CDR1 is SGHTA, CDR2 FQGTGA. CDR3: CASSPYLSYNEQFF. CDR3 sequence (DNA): TGTGCCAGCAGCCCGTATCTCTCCTACAATGAGCAGTTCTTC.

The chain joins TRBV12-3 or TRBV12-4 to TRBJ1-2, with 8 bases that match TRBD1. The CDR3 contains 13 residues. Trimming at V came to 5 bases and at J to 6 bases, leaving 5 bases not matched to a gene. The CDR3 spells CASSNGTGHGYTF. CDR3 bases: TGTGCCAGCAGTAACGGGACAGGACATGGCTACACCTTC.

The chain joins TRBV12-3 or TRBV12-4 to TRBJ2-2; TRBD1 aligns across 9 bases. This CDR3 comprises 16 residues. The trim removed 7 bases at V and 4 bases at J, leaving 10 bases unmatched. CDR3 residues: CASTLGGTGSTGELFF. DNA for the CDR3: TGTGCCAGCACCCTCGGAGGGACAGGGAGCACCGGGGAGCTGTTTTTT.

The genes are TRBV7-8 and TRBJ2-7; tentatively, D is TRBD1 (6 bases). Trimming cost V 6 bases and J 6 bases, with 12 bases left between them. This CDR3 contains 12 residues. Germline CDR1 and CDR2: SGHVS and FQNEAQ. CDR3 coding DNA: TGTGCCAGCAGTCAACAGGGCTCCGAGCAGTACTTC. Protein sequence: CASSQQGSEQYF.

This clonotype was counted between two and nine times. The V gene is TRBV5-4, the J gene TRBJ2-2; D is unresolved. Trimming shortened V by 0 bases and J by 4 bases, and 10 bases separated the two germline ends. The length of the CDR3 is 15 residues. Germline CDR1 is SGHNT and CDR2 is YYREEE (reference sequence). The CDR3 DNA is TGTGCCAGCAGCTTGGGACAAAGGAGCACCGGGGAGCTGTTTTTT. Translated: CASSLGQRSTGELFF.

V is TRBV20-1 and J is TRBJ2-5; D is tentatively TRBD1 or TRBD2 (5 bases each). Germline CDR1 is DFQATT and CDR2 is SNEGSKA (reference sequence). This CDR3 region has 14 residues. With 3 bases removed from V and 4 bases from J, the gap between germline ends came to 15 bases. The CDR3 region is CSARPEVGVETQYF. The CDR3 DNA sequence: TGCAGTGCTAGGCCCGAGGTGGGGGTAGAGACCCAGTACTTC.

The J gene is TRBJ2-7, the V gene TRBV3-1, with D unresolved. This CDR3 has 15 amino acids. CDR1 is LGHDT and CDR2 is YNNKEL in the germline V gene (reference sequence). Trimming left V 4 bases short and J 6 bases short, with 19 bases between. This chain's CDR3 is CASSLSSYGIGEQYF. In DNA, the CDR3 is TGTGCCAGCAGCCTCTCTTCTTATGGTATCGGCGAGCAGTACTTC.